The rows below give T cell receptor beta chains drawn from one sample of a study of T-cell reconstitution after alpha-beta-depleted transplantation in children. TCRdb re-called the PCR reads through MiXCR, storing one row per CDR3 protein. This sample carries some 150,000 distinct CDR3 sequences, around 8.8% of them seen once, and the ten largest clones take around 18%. The specimen comprised PBMCs, mostly from graft donor cells, sampled 180 days after TCRalphabeta/CD19-depleted stem cell transplant. These receptors came from a female patient aged 2-15 years who had a stem cell transplant for congenital amegakaryocytic thrombocytopenia, so the T cells may come from the graft donor. CDR3s include the opening cysteine and the closing phenylalanine or tryptophan. The D gene is left open where the match is weak. Rows may omit the clone size; those that give it use once, few, many or a size class.

D: TRBD2; size: -; J: TRBJ2-1; V: TRBV30; CDR3: CAWVAGGVYNEQFF; DNA: TGTGCCTGGGTAGCGGGAGGGGTGTACAATGAGCAGTTCTTC
D: -; size: many; J: TRBJ1-5; V: TRBV5-5; CDR3: CASSLHGSSNQPQHF; DNA: TGTGCCAGCAGCTTGCATGGGAGTAGCAATCAGCCCCAGCATTTT
D: -; size: many; J: TRBJ1-4; V: TRBV18; CDR3: CASSPSGVLEKLFF; DNA: TGTGCCAGCTCACCGTCCGGGGTGCTTGAAAAACTGTTTTTT
D: TRBD2; size: many; J: TRBJ2-2; V: TRBV7-2; CDR3: CASSLVGLAGAGELFF; DNA: TGTGCCAGCAGCTTAGTTGGGCTAGCGGGGGCAGGGGAGCTGTTTTTT
D: TRBD1; size: few; J: TRBJ1-1; V: TRBV6-1; CDR3: CASSGYRGPHTEAFF; DNA: TGTGCCAGCAGTGGATACAGGGGGCCCCACACTGAAGCTTTCTTT
D: -; size: -; J: TRBJ2-5; V: TRBV20-1; CDR3: CSASGGDAETQYF; DNA: TGCAGTGCTAGTGGGGGAGATGCGGAGACCCAGTACTTC
D: -; size: -; J: TRBJ2-5; V: TRBV3-1; CDR3: CASSQTLQETQYF; DNA: TGTGCCAGCAGCCAAACCCTCCAAGAGACCCAGTACTTC
D: -; size: many; J: TRBJ1-1; V: TRBV6-1; CDR3: CASSDAGQKNTEAFF; DNA: TGTGCCAGCAGTGATGCAGGGCAGAAGAACACTGAAGCTTTCTTT
D: TRBD1; size: many; J: TRBJ2-2; V: TRBV7-9; CDR3: CASSPRQGAPTGELFF; DNA: TGTGCCAGCAGCCCAAGACAGGGGGCCCCCACCGGGGAGCTGTTTTTT
D: TRBD1; size: many; J: TRBJ1-1; V: TRBV29-1; CDR3: CSGNYRGRWAGAFF; DNA: TGCAGCGGGAATTACAGGGGGCGCTGGGCTGGAGCTTTCTTT
D: TRBD2; size: -; J: TRBJ2-1; V: TRBV20-1; CDR3: CCARGGGTSGGYNEQFF; DNA: TGCTGTGCTAGAGGGGGGGGAACTAGCGGGGGTTACAATGAGCAGTTCTTC
D: -; size: few; J: TRBJ2-6; V: TRBV20-1; CDR3: CSASTGTNPSGANVLTF; DNA: TGCAGTGCGTCGACAGGTACAAACCCCTCTGGGGCCAACGTCCTGACTTTC
D: -; size: many; J: TRBJ1-2; V: TRBV20-1; CDR3: CSAKLEGGPPGYTF; DNA: TGCAGTGCTAAGCTCGAAGGTGGTCCACCCGGCTACACCTTC
D: TRBD1; size: many; J: TRBJ2-5; V: TRBV10-3; CDR3: CAISESGQGTETQYF; DNA: TGTGCCATCAGTGAGTCAGGACAGGGGACGGAGACCCAGTACTTC
D: TRBD2; size: -; J: TRBJ2-1; V: TRBV3-1; CDR3: CASSQPGLAGGPRYNEQFF; DNA: TGTGCCAGCAGCCAACCTGGGCTAGCGGGAGGGCCGAGGTACAATGAGCAGTTCTTC
D: -; size: many; J: TRBJ2-1; V: TRBV20-1; CDR3: CSALAHGYNEQFF; DNA: TGCAGTGCTCTAGCGCACGGGTACAATGAGCAGTTCTTC
D: TRBD2; size: few; J: TRBJ2-1; V: TRBV11-2; CDR3: CASSGRGAGYNEQFF; DNA: TGTGCCAGCAGCGGCCGGGGAGCGGGGTACAATGAGCAGTTCTTC
D: -; size: many; J: TRBJ2-4; V: TRBV20-1; CDR3: CSASSGHGKNIQYF; DNA: TGCAGTGCTAGTTCGGGACACGGCAAAAACATTCAGTACTTC
D: -; size: many; J: TRBJ2-5; V: TRBV20-1; CDR3: CSARVPRRETQYF; DNA: TGCAGTGCTAGAGTTCCCCGGCGAGAGACCCAGTACTTC
D: -; size: many; J: TRBJ2-3; V: TRBV20-1; CDR3: CSASHFGTDTQYF; DNA: TGCAGTGCTAGTCACTTTGGTACAGATACGCAGTATTTT
D: -; size: few; J: TRBJ2-1; V: TRBV3-1; CDR3: CASSQVLANEQFF; DNA: TGTGCCAGCAGCCAAGTCCTAGCCAATGAGCAGTTCTTC
D: -; size: many; J: TRBJ2-1; V: TRBV20-1; CDR3: CSASPHYNEQFF; DNA: TGCAGTGCTAGCCCACATTACAATGAGCAGTTCTTC
D: TRBD2; size: many; J: TRBJ2-7; V: TRBV12-3/TRBV12-4; CDR3: CASRSLGGINSYEQYF; DNA: TGTGCCAGCAGGTCTCTCGGGGGGATTAACTCCTACGAGCAGTACTTC
D: TRBD2; size: many; J: TRBJ2-7; V: TRBV12-3/TRBV12-4; CDR3: CASSWGTSGSIEQYF; DNA: TGTGCCAGCAGTTGGGGGACTAGCGGGAGTATAGAGCAGTACTTC
D: TRBD1; size: few; J: TRBJ2-2; V: TRBV5-1; CDR3: CASSWGTAMRGELFF; DNA: TGCGCCAGCAGCTGGGGGACAGCTATGCGCGGGGAGCTGTTTTTT
D: TRBD1; size: few; J: TRBJ2-7; V: TRBV4-1; CDR3: CASSGRQGAYEQYF; DNA: TGCGCCAGCAGCGGTCGACAGGGGGCCTACGAGCAGTACTTC
D: -; size: few; J: TRBJ1-1; V: TRBV29-1; CDR3: CSVVAVIGTEAFF; DNA: TGCAGCGTTGTTGCGGTGATCGGCACTGAAGCTTTCTTT
D: TRBD1; size: many; J: TRBJ2-5; V: TRBV28; CDR3: CASSLLDRGRETQYF; DNA: TGTGCCAGCAGTTTATTGGACAGGGGTAGGGAGACCCAGTACTTC
D: TRBD1; size: many; J: TRBJ2-7; V: TRBV20-1; CDR3: CSASERGTGSYEQYF; DNA: TGCAGTGCTAGTGAAAGGGGGACAGGGTCCTACGAGCAGTACTTC
D: -; size: many; J: TRBJ2-6; V: TRBV7-8; CDR3: CASSGLARHSGANVLTF; DNA: TGTGCCAGCAGCGGGCTAGCGAGACACTCTGGGGCCAACGTCCTGACTTTC
D: -; size: many; J: TRBJ1-1; V: TRBV29-1; CDR3: CSVVQDQEAFF; DNA: TGCAGCGTCGTCCAAGATCAGGAAGCTTTCTTT
D: -; size: few; J: TRBJ2-5; V: TRBV4-1; CDR3: CASSQVRNRGNRDQPVEETQYF; DNA: TGCGCCAGCAGCCAAGTCAGGAATCGGGGGAACCGGGACCAGCCCGTTGAAGAGACCCAGTACTTC
D: -; size: many; J: TRBJ2-1; V: TRBV5-8; CDR3: CASSLEGPAGEQFF; DNA: TGTGCCAGCAGCTTGGAGGGGCCGGCCGGGGAGCAGTTCTTC
D: -; size: -; J: TRBJ1-1; V: TRBV3-1; CDR3: CASSQDLMGMNTEAFF; DNA: TGTGCCAGCAGCCAAGATCTGATGGGGATGAACACTGAAGCTTTCTTT
D: -; size: many; J: TRBJ2-1; V: TRBV28; CDR3: CASSLLRYEQFF; DNA: TGTGCCAGCAGTTTATTGCGGTATGAGCAGTTCTTC
D: -; size: few; J: TRBJ2-2; V: TRBV10-3; CDR3: CAISDWGLSGELFF; DNA: TGTGCCATCAGTGATTGGGGGCTGTCCGGGGAGCTGTTTTTT
D: TRBD1; size: many; J: TRBJ1-2; V: TRBV12-3/TRBV12-4; CDR3: CASSVQGAFGYTF; DNA: TGTGCCAGCAGCGTACAGGGGGCGTTTGGCTACACCTTC
D: -; size: many; J: TRBJ1-2; V: TRBV21-1; CDR3: CASSNWDSYGYTF; DNA: TGTGCCAGCAGCAATTGGGATAGCTATGGCTACACCTTC
D: TRBD2; size: -; J: TRBJ2-3; V: TRBV20-1; CDR3: CSARGLAGRLGDTQYF; DNA: TGCAGTGCTAGAGGATTAGCGGGAAGATTGGGTGATACGCAGTATTTT
D: -; size: few; J: TRBJ1-1; V: TRBV11-1; CDR3: CASSTGWNTEAFF; DNA: TGTGCCAGCAGTACAGGTTGGAACACTGAAGCTTTCTTT
D: TRBD1; size: many; J: TRBJ2-3; V: TRBV5-1; CDR3: CASSFDRQGGTDTQYF; DNA: TGCGCCAGCAGCTTTGATCGACAGGGGGGTACAGATACGCAGTATTTT
D: -; size: -; J: TRBJ1-2; V: TRBV3-1; CDR3: CATSAWEGQDYGYTF; DNA: TGTGCCACCAGCGCTTGGGAGGGGCAGGACTATGGCTACACCTTC
D: TRBD1; size: many; J: TRBJ2-2; V: TRBV20-1; CDR3: CSARGDRGRAGELFF; DNA: TGCAGTGCTAGGGGGGACAGGGGGAGGGCCGGGGAGCTGTTTTTT
D: -; size: many; J: TRBJ2-5; V: TRBV4-2; CDR3: CASSQESVRETQYF; DNA: TGTGCCAGCAGCCAAGAATCGGTTCGTGAGACCCAGTACTTC
D: -; size: many; J: TRBJ1-1; V: TRBV5-1; CDR3: CASSPHGDTEAFF; DNA: TGCGCCAGCAGCCCACATGGGGACACTGAAGCTTTCTTT
D: -; size: -; J: TRBJ1-2; V: TRBV5-5; CDR3: CAMSPGPGDYGYTF; DNA: TGTGCCATGAGCCCCGGGCCGGGTGACTATGGCTACACCTTC
D: TRBD2; size: -; J: TRBJ2-3; V: TRBV7-9; CDR3: CASSWGLADTDTQYF; DNA: TGTGCCAGCAGCTGGGGACTAGCGGACACAGATACGCAGTATTTT
D: TRBD1; size: many; J: TRBJ2-2; V: TRBV7-9; CDR3: CASSPRQGSNTGELFF; DNA: TGTGCCAGCAGCCCCCGACAGGGGTCAAACACCGGGGAGCTGTTTTTT
D: TRBD2; size: many; J: TRBJ2-1; V: TRBV20-1; CDR3: CSAQSGGPYNEQFF; DNA: TGCAGTGCCCAGTCGGGGGGGCCCTACAATGAGCAGTTCTTC
D: TRBD1; size: few; J: TRBJ2-7; V: TRBV2; CDR3: CASSEVGTGAASYEQYF; DNA: TGTGCCAGCAGTGAAGTGGGGACAGGGGCGGCGTCCTACGAGCAGTACTTC
D: TRBD2; size: many; J: TRBJ2-5; V: TRBV5-1; CDR3: CASSPGASGHPVQETQYF; DNA: TGCGCCAGCAGCCCTGGGGCTAGCGGGCACCCCGTGCAAGAGACCCAGTACTTC
D: -; size: few; J: TRBJ2-5; V: TRBV12-3/TRBV12-4; CDR3: CASSFSLEKETQYF; DNA: TGTGCCAGCAGTTTCTCCCTCGAGAAAGAGACCCAGTACTTC
D: -; size: many; J: TRBJ2-5; V: TRBV5-1; CDR3: CASSPPVGPRETQYF; DNA: TGCGCCAGCAGCCCGCCGGTTGGACCTCGAGAGACCCAGTACTTC